This T cell receptor beta chain came from a study of blood T cell repertoires in COVID-19. Whole-study context: There were acute and convalescent COVID-19 samples, and they came from the United States, Italy and Spain. T cells, B-cell-depleted T cells, or PBMCs supplied cDNA or gDNA.

There are 15 residues in the CDR3. CDR1 is SGDLS, CDR2 YYNGEE, per germline. The V segment lost 0 bases and the J segment 1 base; nucleotides outside the gene matches: 2. Authors' analysis steps: Amplifying reference gene primers gave estimates of nucleated cell counts. Here immunoSEQ multiplex PCR was the method, and the copy in TCRdb shows in-frame clones only, minus some. D and trimming were read from the DNA, whereas the V and J calls and clone size are those reported in that table. The sample has 170,000 or so clones, roughly 88% seen once. The sample taken for sequencing was peripheral blood. The receptor comes from an older woman with acute or convalescent COVID-19. The chain has TRBV9 and TRBJ2-3; TRBD2 aligns across 7 bases. Here the CDR3 reads CASSVDGGGTDTQYF. The DNA of the CDR3 is TGTGCCAGCAGCGTAGATGGGGGGGGCACAGATACGCAGTATTTT.